A selection of T cell receptor beta chains follows, all from one sample in a study of human T cells and chemical hapten exposure. TCRdb fed the RACE reads into MiXCR, producing one record per CDR3 protein. Of approximately 400,000 distinct CDR3 sequences in the sample, approximately 5% were seen once. The sequences come from whole blood, collected in connection with sensitization to the hapten diphenylcyclopropenone (DPC). The receptor set was obtained from a woman in her forties or fifties with alopecia areata. Some clones in this sample may be carry-over from other donors' samples. CDR3s include the opening cysteine and the closing phenylalanine or tryptophan. D genes are given only for firm matches. Clone size is given for some rows only: seen once, a few or many times, or a class if the clone is expanded.

v_gene	d_gene	j_gene	abundance	CDR3aa
TRBV7-2	-	TRBJ2-7	-	CASSLEGLPSTEQYF
TRBV28	-	TRBJ2-3	many	CASSPVTGRVTDTQYF
TRBV7-2	TRBD2	TRBJ2-3	many	CASSFLVAGGLATDTQYF
TRBV29-1	-	TRBJ2-1	-	CSVPESSYNEQFF
TRBV7-8	TRBD2	TRBJ2-5	few	CASSLVTSGGARPQTQYF
TRBV5-1	TRBD1	TRBJ1-1	many	CASSLVQGGTEAFF
TRBV7-2	TRBD2	TRBJ2-3	many	CASSPTSGVSTDTQYF
TRBV12-3/TRBV12-4	TRBD1	TRBJ2-7	few	CASSQGTGGNHF
TRBV18	-	TRBJ1-4	few	CASSTRGTNEKLFF
TRBV2	TRBD1	TRBJ1-6	many	CASSEGDRGFRNSPLHF
TRBV6-5	-	TRBJ1-4	few	CASKTGDRGEKLFF
TRBV20-1	-	TRBJ1-2	-	CSARDMGSGYTF
TRBV15	-	TRBJ1-4	-	CATSRREKLFF
TRBV3-1	-	TRBJ2-7	many	CASSQARSAYEQYF
TRBV7-6	-	TRBJ2-5	-	CASSLRQDFETQYF
TRBV12-3/TRBV12-4	-	TRBJ1-2	once	CASTRALLREGYTF
TRBV12-5	-	TRBJ2-1	-	CASGSPARNEQFF
TRBV27	-	TRBJ1-5	-	CASSYRVGVGQPQHF
TRBV6-2/TRBV6-3	-	TRBJ2-4	many	CASNEGGRGNIQYF
TRBV9	-	TRBJ2-7	few	CASSVGSPPYEQYF
TRBV28	TRBD1	TRBJ2-3	many	CASSPRATGAWNTQYF
TRBV5-4	-	TRBJ1-1	-	CASSGLGTEAFF
TRBV10-2	-	TRBJ2-5	many	CASSESGRLRQGQETQYF
TRBV6-2/TRBV6-3	TRBD1	TRBJ2-3	-	CASRGGQGDTWIQQYF
TRBV29-1	-	TRBJ1-1	many	CSVSLVNTEAFF
TRBV5-4	TRBD2	TRBJ2-3	-	CASSFGTTLTDTQYF
TRBV12-3/TRBV12-4	TRBD2	TRBJ2-7	many	CASSLSGRAALGFYEQYF
TRBV20-1	-	TRBJ1-4	many	CSARPIGTNEKLFF
TRBV27	TRBD1	TRBJ2-3	-	CASTSPPPGQTSDTQYF
TRBV29-1	-	TRBJ2-1	few	CSVHGLETNNEQFF
TRBV7-9	TRBD1	TRBJ2-3	many	CASSLADRGPTDTQYF
TRBV29-1	TRBD2	TRBJ2-3	many	CSVTWTSGGADTQYF
TRBV27	TRBD1	TRBJ2-2	many	CASRPRTGPNTGELFF
TRBV6-2/TRBV6-3	TRBD2	TRBJ2-1	many	CASSLWRERQFF
TRBV9	TRBD2	TRBJ2-2	many	CASSPQTSLGELFF
TRBV12-3/TRBV12-4	TRBD2	TRBJ2-1	many	CASTKGDYSNEQFF
TRBV2	TRBD1	TRBJ2-1	many	CASSRDSHEQFF
TRBV2	TRBD2	TRBJ2-1	many	CASRPAGLAVLEQFF
TRBV29-1	-	TRBJ1-2	-	CSGGTGRGYYGYTF
TRBV20-1	-	TRBJ1-5	many	CSAYTGLAQPQHF
TRBV11-3	TRBD1	TRBJ1-2	-	CASRVAGGNYGYTF
TRBV12-3/TRBV12-4	-	TRBJ1-3	many	CASKFGFSGNTIYF
TRBV5-1	TRBD1	TRBJ1-2	-	CASSFPGTGQNGYTF
TRBV2	-	TRBJ1-3	few	CASSSRGPLDGNTIYF